This T cell receptor (beta chain) was documented in a study of post-analysis software for immune sequencing data. The study, taken as a whole, reports: Roughly five TRBV segments, including TRBV5-6, TRBV5-1 and TRBV20-1, were more frequent in patients than controls. Patients with multiple sclerosis recorded significantly lower normalized Chao1 diversity than controls, the study found.

This clonotype showed up just a few times. Antigen specificity is unknown. This CDR3 spans 17 amino acids. Trimming took 3 bases from V and 0 from J, leaving 15 bases between them. The V gene's germline CDR1 is MGHDK and CDR2 SYGVNS. TCR beta cDNA libraries included unique molecular identifiers. The authors obtained roughly 500,000 cDNA molecules from roughly 1 to 10 million T cells. TCRdb re-derived calls from the PCR reads in MiXCR, one entry per CDR3 protein. Of approximately 350,000 distinct CDR3 sequences listed, approximately 38% were seen once; the top ten hold roughly 13%. The sequence derives from a girl between 5 and 17 years old with multiple sclerosis. The chain is built from TRBV25-1 and TRBJ2-1; D perhaps matches TRBD1 (6 bases). The sequencing input was blood. This CDR3 reads CASSEGNGQSSYNEQFF. The CDR3 nucleotides read TGTGCCAGCAGTGAGGGGAATGGACAGAGCTCCTACAATGAGCAGTTCTTC.